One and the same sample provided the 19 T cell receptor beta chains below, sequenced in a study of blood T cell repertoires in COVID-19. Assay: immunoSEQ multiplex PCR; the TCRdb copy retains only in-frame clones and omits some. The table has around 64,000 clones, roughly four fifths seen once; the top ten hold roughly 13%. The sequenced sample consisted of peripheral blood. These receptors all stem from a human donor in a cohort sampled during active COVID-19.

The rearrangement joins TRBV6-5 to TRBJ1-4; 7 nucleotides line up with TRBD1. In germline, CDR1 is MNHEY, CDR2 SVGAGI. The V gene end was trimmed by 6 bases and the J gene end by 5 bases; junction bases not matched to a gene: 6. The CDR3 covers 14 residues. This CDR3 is CASRPRQGNEKLFF. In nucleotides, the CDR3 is TGTGCCAGCAGGCCCCGACAGGGCAATGAAAAACTGTTTTTT.

The CDR3 sequence is CASSPTGARETQYF. As DNA, the CDR3 is TGCGCCAGCAGCCCGACAGGGGCGAGGGAGACCCAGTACTTC. The gene calls are TRBV5-1 and TRBJ2-5, with 8 nucleotides matching TRBD1. The CDR3 sequence is 14 residues long. V trimming: 4 bases; J trimming: 5 bases; junction bases outside the gene matches: 7. Germline V gene sequence: CDR1 SGHRS, CDR2 YFSETQ.

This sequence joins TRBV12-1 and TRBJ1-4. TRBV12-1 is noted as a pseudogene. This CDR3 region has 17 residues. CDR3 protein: CASSPGGPDWSNEKLFF. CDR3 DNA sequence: TGTGCCAGCAGCCCGGGGGGACCCGACTGGTCTAATGAAAAACTGTTTTTT.

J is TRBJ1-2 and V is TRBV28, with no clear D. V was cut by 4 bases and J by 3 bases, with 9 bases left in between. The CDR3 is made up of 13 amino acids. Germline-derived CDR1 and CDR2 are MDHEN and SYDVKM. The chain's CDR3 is CASSSTEDYGYTF. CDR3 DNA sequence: TGTGCCAGCAGTTCGACGGAGGACTATGGCTACACCTTC.

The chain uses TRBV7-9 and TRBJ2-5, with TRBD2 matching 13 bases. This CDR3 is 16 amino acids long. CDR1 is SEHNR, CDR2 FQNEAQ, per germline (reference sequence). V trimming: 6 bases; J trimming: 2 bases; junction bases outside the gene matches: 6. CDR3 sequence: CASRRLAGGFQETQYF. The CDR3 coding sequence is TGTGCCAGCAGAAGACTAGCGGGAGGCTTTCAAGAGACCCAGTACTTC. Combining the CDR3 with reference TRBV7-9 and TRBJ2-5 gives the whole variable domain DTGVSQNPRHKITKRGQNVTFRCDPISEHNRLYWYRQTLGQGPEFLTYFQNEAQLEKSRLLSDRFSAERPKGSFSTLEIQRTEQGDSAMYLCASRRLAGGFQETQYFGPGTRLLVL.

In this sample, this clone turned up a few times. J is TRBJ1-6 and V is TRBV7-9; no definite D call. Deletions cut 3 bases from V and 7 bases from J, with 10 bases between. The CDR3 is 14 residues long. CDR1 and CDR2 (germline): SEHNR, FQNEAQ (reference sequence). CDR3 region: CASSLSQQNSPLHF. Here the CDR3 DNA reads TGTGCCAGCAGCTTGTCACAGCAGAATTCACCCCTCCACTTT. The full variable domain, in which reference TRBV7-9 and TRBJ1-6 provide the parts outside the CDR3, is DTGVSQNPRHKITKRGQNVTFRCDPISEHNRLYWYRQTLGQGPEFLTYFQNEAQLEKSRLLSDRFSAERPKGSFSTLEIQRTEQGDSAMYLCASSLSQQNSPLHFGNGTRLTVT.

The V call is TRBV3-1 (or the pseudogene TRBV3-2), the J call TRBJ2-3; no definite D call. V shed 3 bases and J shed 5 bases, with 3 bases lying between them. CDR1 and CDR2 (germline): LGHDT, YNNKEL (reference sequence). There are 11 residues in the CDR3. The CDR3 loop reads CASSHLDTQYF. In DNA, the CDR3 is TGTGCCAGCAGCCACTTAGATACGCAGTATTTT.

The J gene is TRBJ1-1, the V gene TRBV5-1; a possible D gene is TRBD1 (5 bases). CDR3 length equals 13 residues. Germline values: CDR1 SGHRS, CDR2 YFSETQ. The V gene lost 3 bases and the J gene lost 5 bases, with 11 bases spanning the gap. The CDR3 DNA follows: TGCGCCAGCAGCTGGGGGGGAGAAACTGAAGCTTTCTTT. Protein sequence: CASSWGGETEAFF. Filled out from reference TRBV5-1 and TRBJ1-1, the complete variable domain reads KAGVTQTPRYLIKTRGQQVTLSCSPISGHRSVSWYQQTPGQGLQFLFEYFSETQRNKGNFPGRFSGRQFSNSRSEMNVSTLELGDSALYLCASSWGGETEAFFGQGTRLTVV.

CDR3 loop: CASSGGPGLADYEQYF. In DNA form, the CDR3 reads TGCGCCAGCAGCGGAGGCCCGGGACTAGCGGACTACGAGCAGTACTTC. The chain combines TRBV5-1 with TRBJ2-7, with 11 bases aligning to TRBD2. Trimming took 4 bases from V and 3 from J; bases not matched to a gene: 9. CDR3 length equals 16 residues. Germline CDR1 is SGHRS and CDR2 is YFSETQ. The full variable domain, completed using reference TRBV5-1 and TRBJ2-7, is KAGVTQTPRYLIKTRGQQVTLSCSPISGHRSVSWYQQTPGQGLQFLFEYFSETQRNKGNFPGRFSGRQFSNSRSEMNVSTLELGDSALYLCASSGGPGLADYEQYFGPGTRLTVT.

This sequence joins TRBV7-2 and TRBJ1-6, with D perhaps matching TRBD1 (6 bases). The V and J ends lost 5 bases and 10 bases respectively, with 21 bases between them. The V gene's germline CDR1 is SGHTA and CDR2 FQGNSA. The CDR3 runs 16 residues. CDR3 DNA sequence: TGTGCCAGCAGCCAATCGACAGGATCCTTAGGCTCACCCCTCCACTTT. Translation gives CASSQSTGSLGSPLHF.

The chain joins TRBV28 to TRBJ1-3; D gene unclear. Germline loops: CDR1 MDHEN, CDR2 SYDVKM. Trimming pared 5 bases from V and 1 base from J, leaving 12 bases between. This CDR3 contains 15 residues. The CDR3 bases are TGTGCCAGCAGTCAACCTCGGAGGTCTGGAAACACCATATATTTT. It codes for CASSQPRRSGNTIYF.

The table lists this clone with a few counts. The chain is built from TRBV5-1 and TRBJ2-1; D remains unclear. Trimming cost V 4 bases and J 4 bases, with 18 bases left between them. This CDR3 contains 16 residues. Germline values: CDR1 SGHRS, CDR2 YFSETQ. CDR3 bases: TGCGCCAGCAGCACCCTACTGACGACTGGGTACAATGAGCAGTTCTTC. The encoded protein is CASSTLLTTGYNEQFF. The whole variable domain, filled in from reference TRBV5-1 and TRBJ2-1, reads KAGVTQTPRYLIKTRGQQVTLSCSPISGHRSVSWYQQTPGQGLQFLFEYFSETQRNKGNFPGRFSGRQFSNSRSEMNVSTLELGDSALYLCASSTLLTTGYNEQFFGPGTRLTVL.

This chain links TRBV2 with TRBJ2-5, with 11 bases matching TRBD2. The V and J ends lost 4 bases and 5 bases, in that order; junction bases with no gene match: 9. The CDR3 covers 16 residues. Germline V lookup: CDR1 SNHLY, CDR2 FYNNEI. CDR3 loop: CASSVLAGGPVETQYF. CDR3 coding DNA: TGTGCCAGCAGTGTGCTAGCGGGGGGCCCGGTGGAGACCCAGTACTTC.

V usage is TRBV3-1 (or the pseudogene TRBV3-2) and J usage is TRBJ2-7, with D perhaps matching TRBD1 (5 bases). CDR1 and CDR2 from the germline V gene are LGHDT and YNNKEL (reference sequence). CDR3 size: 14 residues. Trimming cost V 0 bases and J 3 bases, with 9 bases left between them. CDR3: CASSQEGLLYEQYF. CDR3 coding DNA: TGTGCCAGCAGCCAAGAGGGGCTACTCTACGAGCAGTACTTC.

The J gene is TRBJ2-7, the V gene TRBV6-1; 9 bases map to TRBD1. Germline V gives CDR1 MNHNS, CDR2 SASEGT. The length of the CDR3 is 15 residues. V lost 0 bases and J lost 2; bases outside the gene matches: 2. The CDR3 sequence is CASSEAGTGPYEQYF. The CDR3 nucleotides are TGTGCCAGCAGTGAAGCGGGGACAGGGCCCTACGAGCAGTACTTC.

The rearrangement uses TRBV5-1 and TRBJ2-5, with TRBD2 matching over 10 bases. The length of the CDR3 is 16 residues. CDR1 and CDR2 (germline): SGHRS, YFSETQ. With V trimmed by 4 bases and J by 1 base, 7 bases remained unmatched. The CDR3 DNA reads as TGCGCCAGCAGCCCTCACAGCGGGGGGGCCCAAGAGACCCAGTACTTC. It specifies CASSPHSGGAQETQYF.

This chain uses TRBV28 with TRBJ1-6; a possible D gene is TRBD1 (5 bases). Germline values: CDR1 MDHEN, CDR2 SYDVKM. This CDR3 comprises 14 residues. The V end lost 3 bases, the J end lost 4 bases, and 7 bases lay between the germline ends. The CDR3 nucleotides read TGTGCCAGCAGTTTCGGGGGTTATAATTCACCCCTCCACTTT. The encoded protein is CASSFGGYNSPLHF.

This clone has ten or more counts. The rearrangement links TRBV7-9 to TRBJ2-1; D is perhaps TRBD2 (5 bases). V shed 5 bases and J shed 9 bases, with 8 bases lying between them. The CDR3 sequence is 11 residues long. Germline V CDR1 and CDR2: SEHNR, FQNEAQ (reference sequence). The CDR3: CASSPGIEQFF. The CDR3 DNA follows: TGTGCCAGCAGCCCCGGGATTGAGCAGTTCTTC.

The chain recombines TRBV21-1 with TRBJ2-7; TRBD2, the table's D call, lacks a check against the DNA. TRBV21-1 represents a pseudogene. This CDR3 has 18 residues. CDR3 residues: CASSALSETSGSSYEQYV. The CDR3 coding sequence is TGTGCCAGCAGCGCCCTATCTGAGACTAGCGGGTCATCCTACGAGCAGTACGTC.